The source of this TCR delta chain is a study of delta chains in infants with herpesvirus infections (dated by TCRdb to the early 2020s). For context, the study as a whole: A Ugandan infant birth cohort was prospectively followed from birth to characterize gammadelta T cell responses to primary cytomegalovirus (CMV) infection. The study searched for a public fetal Vdelta1/Vgamma8 gammadelta TCR clonotype in infants who acquired CMV infection after birth. Using PBMC, gammadelta TCRs were sequenced for roughly 20 CMV-infected infants, one of whom was congenitally infected, and for roughly 8 CMV-uninfected infants who had enough sample available. By approximate age, the infant blood samples fell into groups of 1.5, 4, 8 and 12 months. Previously published Belgian fetal and cord blood gammadelta TCR data were added only for comparison and were not generated in this cohort. Study-level results and caveats: The frequency of the public clonotype among Vdelta1 cells appeared to be inversely correlated with age at infection and fell quickly, apparently not lasting beyond around two months. A small sample size and the lack of race- or environment-matched controls were noted by the authors, because CMV is acquired by nearly all Ugandans before adulthood. The public clonotype was detected only at the first time point after infection and was not found in uninfected infants or in infants infected after 120 days. The public Vdelta1 clonotype was detected in 4 of 18 CMV-infected infants, namely three infected postnatally before 120 days of age and the congenitally infected infant. The public clonotype might still be present below the detection limit in CMV-uninfected infants.

Comments on this clone: Its specific antigen is unknown. No qualities accompany the bases; no much larger clone lies one base away.

The receptor library was made with RT-PCR. TCR cDNA was generated by reverse transcription of PBMC RNA with SuperScript II and gamma-chain- and delta-chain-specific primers. After purification with AMPure XP beads, the cDNA was amplified and indexed with Illumina adapters using the Nextera XT Index Kit. gammadelta TCR libraries were sequenced on an Illumina MiSeq with a V2 300-cycle kit. Per the original workflow: Using MiXCR v2.1.12, CDR3 sequences were assembled, and reads were mapped onto D, J and V genes obtained from GenBank. VDJtools v1.2.1 was used to perform repertoire analyses of the CDR3 clonotypes. TCRdb recomputed clones from the public reads with CATT; identical DNA rows were then combined. Clone size and V and J calls follow TCRdb, not the original study. This sample lists 2,500 to 3,000 delta-chain clones; about 40% were detected once. Roughly 4.5% of the sample is taken by the ten largest.

There are 18 amino acids in the CDR3, from cysteine to phenylalanine inclusive. Just CDR3 DNA is preserved here, 54 bases in frame from base 1. Here V drops 5 bases and J drops 3 bases, and the junction holds 20 bases not matched to any gene. The germline V gene provides CDR1 GEAIGNYY and CDR2 EKD. In Kampala, Uganda, pregnant women receiving prenatal care were recruited and their infants were enrolled, and documentation of maternal HIV status was required. Weekly visits were made to families, and infant clinical information, oral swabs and peripheral blood were collected beginning at 6 weeks of age and every 4 months thereafter. Blood was collected in heparin tubes, and PBMC were isolated by Ficoll-Paque density gradient centrifugation and cryopreserved.

The rearranged segments are TRDV2 and TRDJ1, with 7 central nucleotides matching TRDD3. This sample comprised peripheral blood, obtained at time point 4 of longitudinal follow-up. The TCR sequence derives from a human donor who was a Ugandan infant, either HIV-exposed or HIV-unexposed (not recorded which). The CDR3 sequence is CACAPLPLGTSDPDKLIF. The sequenced DNA is TGTGCCTGTGCCCCACTACCACTGGGGACCTCTGACCCCGATAAACTCATCTTT.